This entry is about one T cell receptor beta chain. This entry is derived from a study of blood T cell repertoires in COVID-19. Per germline, CDR1 SGHRS and CDR2 YFSETQ. With V trimmed by 0 bases and J by 10 bases, 0 bases remained unmatched. CDR3 length: 13 residues. Method: immunoSEQ multiplex PCR; TCRdb's copy keeps in-frame clones and lacks some. The table has 150,000 to 200,000 clones, roughly 90% seen once. The source material was peripheral blood. The chain combines TRBV5-1 with TRBJ1-6; 8 bases agree with TRBD1. The source is a man in his 60s with active or convalescent COVID-19. For the CDR3, the DNA is TGCGCCAGCAGCTTGGGACAGGGGTCACCCCTCCACTTT. Its protein is CASSLGQGSPLHF.